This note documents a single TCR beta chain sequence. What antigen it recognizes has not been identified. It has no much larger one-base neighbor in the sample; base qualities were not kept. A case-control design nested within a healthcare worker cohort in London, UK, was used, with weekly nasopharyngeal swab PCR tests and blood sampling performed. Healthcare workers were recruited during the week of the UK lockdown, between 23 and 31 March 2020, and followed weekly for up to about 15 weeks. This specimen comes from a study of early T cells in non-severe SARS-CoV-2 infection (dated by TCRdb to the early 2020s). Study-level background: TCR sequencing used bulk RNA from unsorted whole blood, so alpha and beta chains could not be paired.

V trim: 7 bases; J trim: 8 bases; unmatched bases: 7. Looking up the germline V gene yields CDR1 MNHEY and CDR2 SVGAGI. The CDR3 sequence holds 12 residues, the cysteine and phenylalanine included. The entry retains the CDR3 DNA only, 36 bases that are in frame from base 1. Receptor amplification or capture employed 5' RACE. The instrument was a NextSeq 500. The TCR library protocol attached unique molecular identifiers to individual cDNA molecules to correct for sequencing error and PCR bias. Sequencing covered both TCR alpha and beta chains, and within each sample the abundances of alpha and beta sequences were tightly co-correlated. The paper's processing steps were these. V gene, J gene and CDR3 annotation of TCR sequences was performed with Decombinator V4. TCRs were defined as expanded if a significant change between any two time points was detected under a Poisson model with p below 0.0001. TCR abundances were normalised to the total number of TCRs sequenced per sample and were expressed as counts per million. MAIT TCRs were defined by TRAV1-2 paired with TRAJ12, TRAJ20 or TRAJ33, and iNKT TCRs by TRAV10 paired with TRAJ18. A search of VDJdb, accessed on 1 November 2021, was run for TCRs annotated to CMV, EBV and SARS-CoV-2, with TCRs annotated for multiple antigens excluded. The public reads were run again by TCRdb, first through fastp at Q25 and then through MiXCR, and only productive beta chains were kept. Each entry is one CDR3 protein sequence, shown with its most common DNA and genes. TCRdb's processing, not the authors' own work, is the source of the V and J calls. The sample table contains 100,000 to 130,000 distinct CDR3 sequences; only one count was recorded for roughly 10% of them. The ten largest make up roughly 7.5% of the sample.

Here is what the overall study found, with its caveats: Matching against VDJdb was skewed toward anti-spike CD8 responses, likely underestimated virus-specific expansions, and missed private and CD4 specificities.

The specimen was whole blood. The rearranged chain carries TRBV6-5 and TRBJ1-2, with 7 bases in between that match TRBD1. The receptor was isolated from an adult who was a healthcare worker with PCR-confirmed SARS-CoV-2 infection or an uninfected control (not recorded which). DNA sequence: TGTGCCAGCACCTCTACAGGGGTCGGCTACACCTTC. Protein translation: CASTSTGVGYTF.